This T cell receptor (beta chain) derives from a study of cytomegalovirus exposure and HLA in healthy donors. Findings of the study overall: Across donors, presence/absence analyses took sequencing depth to be roughly uniform.

The PCR ran on 60 Vbeta and 13 Jbeta primers. Some clones are missing from TCRdb's copy, which holds only in-frame ones; the method was immunoSEQ multiplex PCR. Altogether around 130,000 clones are present, approximately 74% being singletons, with the ten largest covering approximately 7%. This clone has a single count. Its antigen is currently unknown. The length of the CDR3 is 15 residues. Germline V gene lookup returns CDR1 GTSNPN and CDR2 SVGIG (reference sequence). With 2 bases removed from V and 2 bases from J, the gap between germline ends came to 15 bases. Sequencing was performed on PBMCs. This clonotype was sampled from a man between 35 and 55 years old in good health and CMV-seropositive. The chain couples TRBV30 to TRBJ1-1; weak D call: TRBD1 (5 bases). The CDR3 sequence: CAWSLATTVNTEAFF. Here the CDR3 DNA reads TGTGCCTGGAGTTTAGCCACGACAGTAAACACTGAAGCTTTCTTT.